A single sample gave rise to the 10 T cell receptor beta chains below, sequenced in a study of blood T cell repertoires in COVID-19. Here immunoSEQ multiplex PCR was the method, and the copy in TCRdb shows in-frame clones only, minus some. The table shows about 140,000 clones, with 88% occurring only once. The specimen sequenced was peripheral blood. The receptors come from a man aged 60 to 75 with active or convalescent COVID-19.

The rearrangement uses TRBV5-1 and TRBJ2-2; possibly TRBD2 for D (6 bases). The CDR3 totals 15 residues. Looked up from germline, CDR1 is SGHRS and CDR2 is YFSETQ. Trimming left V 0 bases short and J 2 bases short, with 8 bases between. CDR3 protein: CASSLAGSNTGELFF. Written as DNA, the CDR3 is TGCGCCAGCAGCTTGGCCGGGAGTAACACCGGGGAGCTGTTTTTT.

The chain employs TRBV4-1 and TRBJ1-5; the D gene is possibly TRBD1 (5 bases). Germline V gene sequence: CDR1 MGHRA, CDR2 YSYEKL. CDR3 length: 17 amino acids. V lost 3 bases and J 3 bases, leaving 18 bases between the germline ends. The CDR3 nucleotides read TGCGCCAGCAGCCAGTCCAGGACTCGGGGGACCAATCAGCCCCAGCATTTT. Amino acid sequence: CASSQSRTRGTNQPQHF.

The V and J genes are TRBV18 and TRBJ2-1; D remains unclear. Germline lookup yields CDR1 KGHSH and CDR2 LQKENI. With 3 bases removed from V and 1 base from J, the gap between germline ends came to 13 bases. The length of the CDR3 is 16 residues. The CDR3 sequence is CASSPPTFSSYNEQFF. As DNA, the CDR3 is TGTGCCAGCTCACCCCCGACATTCTCGTCCTACAATGAGCAGTTCTTC.

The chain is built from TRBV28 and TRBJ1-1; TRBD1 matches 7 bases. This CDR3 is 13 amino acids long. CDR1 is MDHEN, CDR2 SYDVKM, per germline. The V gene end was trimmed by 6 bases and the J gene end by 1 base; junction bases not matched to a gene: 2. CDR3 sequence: CASSGTANTEAFF. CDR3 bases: TGTGCCAGCAGCGGGACAGCGAACACTGAAGCTTTCTTT. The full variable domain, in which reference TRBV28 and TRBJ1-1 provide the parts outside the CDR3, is DVKVTQSSRYLVKRTGEKVFLECVQDMDHENMFWYRQDPGLGLRLIYFSYDVKMKEKGDIPEGYSVSREKKERFSLILESASTNQTSMYLCASSGTANTEAFFGQGTRLTVV.

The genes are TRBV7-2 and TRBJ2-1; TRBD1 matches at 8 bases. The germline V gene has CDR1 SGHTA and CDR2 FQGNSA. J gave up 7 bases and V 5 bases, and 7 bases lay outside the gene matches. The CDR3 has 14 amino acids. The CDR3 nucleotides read TGTGCCAGCAGCCAGGACAGGGCTCGGAATGAGCAGTTCTTC. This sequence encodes CASSQDRARNEQFF.

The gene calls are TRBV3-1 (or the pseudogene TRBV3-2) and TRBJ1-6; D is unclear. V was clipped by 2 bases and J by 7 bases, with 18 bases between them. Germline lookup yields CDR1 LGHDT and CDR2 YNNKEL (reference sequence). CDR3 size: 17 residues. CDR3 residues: CASSQPPSHRSNSPLHF. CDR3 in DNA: TGTGCCAGCAGCCAACCCCCGTCGCACCGAAGCAATTCACCCCTCCACTTT.

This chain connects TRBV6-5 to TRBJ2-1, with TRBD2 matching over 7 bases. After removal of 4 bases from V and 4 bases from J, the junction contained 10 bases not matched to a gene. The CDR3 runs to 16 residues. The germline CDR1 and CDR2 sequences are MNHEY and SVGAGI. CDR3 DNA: TGTGCCAGCAGTTGGGAGGGCGGGACTTCATACAATGAGCAGTTCTTC. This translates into CASSWEGGTSYNEQFF.

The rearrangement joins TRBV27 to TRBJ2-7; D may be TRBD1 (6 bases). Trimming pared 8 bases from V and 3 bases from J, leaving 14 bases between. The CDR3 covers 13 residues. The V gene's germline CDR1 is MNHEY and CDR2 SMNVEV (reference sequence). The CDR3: CASRQASGYEQYF. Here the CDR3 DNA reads TGTGCCAGCCGACAGGCCAGCGGCTACGAGCAGTACTTC.

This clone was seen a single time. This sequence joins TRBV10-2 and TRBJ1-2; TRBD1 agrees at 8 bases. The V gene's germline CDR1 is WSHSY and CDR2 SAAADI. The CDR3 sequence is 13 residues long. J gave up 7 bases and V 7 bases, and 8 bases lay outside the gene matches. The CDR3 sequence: CASTKTGVGGYTF. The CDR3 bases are TGCGCCAGCACCAAGACAGGGGTTGGTGGCTACACCTTC.

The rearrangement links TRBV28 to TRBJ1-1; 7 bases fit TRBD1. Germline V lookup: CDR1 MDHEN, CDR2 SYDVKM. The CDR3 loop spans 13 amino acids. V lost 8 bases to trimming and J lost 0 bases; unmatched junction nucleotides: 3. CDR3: CASRGQVNTEAFF. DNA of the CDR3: TGTGCCAGCCGTGGACAGGTGAACACTGAAGCTTTCTTT.